This entry lists 28 T cell receptor beta chains sequenced from one sample in a study of CXCR3-negative and CXCR3-positive naive CD8 T cells. Study-wide results and caveats: CXCR3-positive naive cells had TRB CDR3s that were more hydrophobic than CXCR3-negative naive cells had.

These receptors lack a known antigen. The authors prepared UMI-labeled TRB cDNA libraries by 5' RACE. TCRdb re-called the 5' RACE reads and gives one entry per CDR3 protein, without DNA. Recorded for this sample: under 150,000 distinct CDR3 sequences. The specimen was naive CXCR3+ CD8+ T cells from blood. Subset defined: CD45RO-CCR7+CD27+CD95- naive CD8+ T cells expressing CXCR3 (TNR3+). These receptors originate from a human donor in good health. Some clones in this sample may be carry-over from other donors' samples.

The rearrangement uses TRBV28 and TRBJ1-1; TCRdb gives TRBD1 as the D gene, but with no DNA this cannot be confirmed. This CDR3 has 13 residues. Looked up from germline, CDR1 is MDHEN and CDR2 is SYDVKM. Here the CDR3 reads CASRPPWESEAFF.

The chain uses TRBV20-1 and TRBJ2-3; TCRdb indicates TRBD1, and absent DNA this call remains unverified. The germline V gene has CDR1 DFQATT and CDR2 SNEGSKA (reference sequence). This CDR3 comprises 15 residues. The CDR3 spells CSASPGTGDVDTQYF.

This rearrangement joins TRBV5-1 to TRBJ2-1; with no DNA, the TCRdb D assignment of TRBD1 cannot be verified. The CDR3 is made up of 14 amino acids. Germline V gene sequence: CDR1 SGHRS, CDR2 YFSETQ. The chain's CDR3 is CASSLGGDYNEQFF.

V is TRBV5-1 and J is TRBJ2-3; TCRdb's D gene call, TRBD2, goes unchecked for lack of DNA. The CDR3 extends over 15 amino acids. CDR1 and CDR2 from the germline V gene are SGHRS and YFSETQ. CDR3 amino acids: CASSLDGGSTDTQYF.

The rearrangement uses TRBV5-4 and TRBJ1-2; TCRdb reports TRBD1, a call that lacks DNA to check it against. The CDR3 runs 15 residues. CDR1 SGHNT and CDR2 YYREEE come from the germline V gene (reference sequence). CDR3 sequence reads: CASSPPGTVWWGYTF.

The chain is built from TRBV5-1 and TRBJ2-1; TCRdb's D call, TRBD1, is unchecked because there is no DNA. In germline, CDR1 is SGHRS, CDR2 YFSETQ. This CDR3 has 13 residues. The chain's CDR3 is CASSEGAGNEQFF.

The chain combines TRBV6-5 with TRBJ1-5. Germline V CDR1 and CDR2: MNHEY, SVGAGI. The CDR3 is 11 residues long. The CDR3 loop is CASSTPGPQHF.

The rearrangement links TRBV7-9 to TRBJ2-7. The CDR3 has 12 amino acids. Germline assignment: CDR1 SEHNR and CDR2 FQNEAQ (reference sequence). The CDR3 region is CASSKVPYEQYF.

The chain has TRBV11-2 and TRBJ2-7; TCRdb indicates TRBD1, and absent DNA this call remains unverified. Germline values: CDR1 SGHAT, CDR2 FQNNGV. CDR3 size: 14 residues. The CDR3 is CASRPGTGTYEQYF.

The J gene is TRBJ2-7, the V gene TRBV7-9; the TRBD1 assignment by TCRdb is unverifiable without DNA. Germline CDR1 SEHNR, CDR2 FQNEAQ (reference sequence). This CDR3 is 14 amino acids long. The CDR3 loop reads CASSSGQGGYEQYF. The entire variable domain, with the rest obtained from reference TRBV7-9 and TRBJ2-7, is as follows: DTGVSQNPRHKITKRGQNVTFRCDPISEHNRLYWYRQTLGQGPEFLTYFQNEAQLEKSRLLSDRFSAERPKGSFSTLEIQRTEQGDSAMYLCASSSGQGGYEQYFGPGTRLTVT.

The chain is built from TRBV29-1 and TRBJ2-3. Germline values: CDR1 SQVTM, CDR2 ANQGSEA. The CDR3 is 11 amino acids. The CDR3: CSVERTDTQYF.

This chain uses TRBV10-3 with TRBJ2-7; TCRdb lists TRBD1, though no DNA is available to test this call. The CDR3 length is 16 residues. Germline loops: CDR1 ENHRY, CDR2 SYGVKD. CDR3 protein: CAISEGGLGSQGEQYF.

V gene TRBV6-5 combines with J gene TRBJ2-7; no DNA is available, so the TRBD1 call from TCRdb remains unchecked. This CDR3 is built from 15 residues. The germline gives CDR1 MNHEY, CDR2 SVGAGI. CDR3 residues: CASSYGGRGSYEQYF.

This sequence joins TRBV7-5 and TRBJ2-2; absent DNA, TCRdb's TRBD1 call cannot be checked. TRBV7-5 counts as a pseudogene. CDR3 size: 17 residues. The CDR3 sequence is CISVSEVDRGSTGELFF.

The CDR3 here is CAISESGGYERFF. The chain recombines TRBV10-3 with TRBJ2-1; the D call of TRBD1 rests on TCRdb alone, since no DNA is present to check it. The CDR3 length is 13 residues. The germline V gene has CDR1 ENHRY and CDR2 SYGVKD.

The chain's CDR3 is CASSEYLGAYNEQFF. This chain links TRBV25-1 with TRBJ2-1; the D gene TCRdb calls, TRBD1, cannot be checked with no DNA. The CDR3 is made up of 15 amino acids. From germline, CDR1 is MGHDK and CDR2 SYGVNS.

The chain couples TRBV5-6 to TRBJ2-2; checking the TCRdb D call of TRBD1 is not possible without DNA. There are 15 residues in the CDR3. The germline V gene encodes CDR1 SGHDT and CDR2 YYEEEE. CDR3 sequence: CASSPVPGNTGELFF. Drawing the rest from reference TRBV5-6 and TRBJ2-2, the complete variable domain is DAGVTQSPTHLIKTRGQQVTLRCSPKSGHDTVSWYQQALGQGPQFIFQYYEEEERQRGNFPDRFSGHQFPNYSSELNVNALLLGDSALYLCASSPVPGNTGELFFGEGSRLTVL.

This chain uses TRBV27 with TRBJ2-2; without DNA, the TCRdb call of TRBD1 cannot be checked. The CDR3 runs to 16 residues. Germline V gives CDR1 MNHEY, CDR2 SMNVEV (reference sequence). This CDR3 is CASSFLDSLNTGELFF.

This rearrangement joins TRBV4-1 to TRBJ2-2; TCRdb names TRBD1, which stays unverified in the absence of DNA. CDR3 length: 15 amino acids. In germline, CDR1 is MGHRA, CDR2 YSYEKL. The CDR3 is CASSYNRDWSGELFF.

V and J are TRBV7-3 and TRBJ2-7; TCRdb picks TRBD2, but there is no DNA to check that call. CDR1 and CDR2 from the germline V gene are SGHTA and FQGTGA. The CDR3 is 15 amino acids. The CDR3 sequence: CASSIGLAGPYEQYF.

V gene TRBV13 combines with J gene TRBJ2-3; the D call of TRBD2 rests on TCRdb alone, since no DNA is present to check it. The CDR3 sequence is 16 residues long. The germline gives CDR1 PRHDT, CDR2 FYEKMQ (reference sequence). This CDR3 reads CASSPLSGGASDTQYF. Filled out from reference TRBV13 and TRBJ2-3, the complete variable domain reads AAGVIQSPRHLIKEKRETATLKCYPIPRHDTVYWYQQGPGQDPQFLISFYEKMQSDKGSIPDRFSAQQFSDYHSELNMSSLELGDSALYFCASSPLSGGASDTQYFGPGTRLTVL.

V gene TRBV29-1 combines with J gene TRBJ1-1; TCRdb's D gene call, TRBD1, goes unchecked for lack of DNA. This CDR3 has 13 residues. Germline V gives CDR1 SQVTM, CDR2 ANQGSEA. This CDR3 reads CSVYTGGWPEAFF.

The chain is built from TRBV25-1 and TRBJ1-4; absent DNA, TCRdb's TRBD1 call cannot be checked. From germline, CDR1 is MGHDK and CDR2 SYGVNS. CDR3 length: 15 residues. This CDR3 is CASSDSDRENEKLFF.

V usage is TRBV9 and J usage is TRBJ1-2. Germline V lookup: CDR1 SGDLS, CDR2 YYNGEE. The CDR3 has 14 amino acids. The CDR3 loop reads CASSAYDMNYGYTF.

The V gene is TRBV28, the J gene TRBJ2-7; the TCRdb call, TRBD1, lacks DNA for checking. The CDR3 runs to 14 residues. The germline V gene encodes CDR1 MDHEN and CDR2 SYDVKM. The CDR3 sequence: CASSPDISSYEQYF.

The chain has TRBV29-1 and TRBJ2-7; TCRdb's D gene call, TRBD1, goes unchecked for lack of DNA. The V gene's germline CDR1 is SQVTM and CDR2 ANQGSEA. This CDR3 contains 14 residues. CDR3 region: CSVFSRQGDYEQYF.

The rearrangement links TRBV20-1 to TRBJ1-5; TCRdb proposes TRBD1, but this gene call is untestable without DNA. Germline CDR1 DFQATT, CDR2 SNEGSKA (reference sequence). CDR3 length equals 12 residues. This chain's CDR3 is CSASGGNQPQHF.

This sequence joins TRBV28 and TRBJ2-3; TCRdb gives TRBD2 as the D gene, but with no DNA this cannot be confirmed. This CDR3 has 16 amino acids. Germline V gives CDR1 MDHEN, CDR2 SYDVKM. The CDR3 loop is CASSLPFISEGDTQYF.